This T cell receptor beta chain comes out of a study of neurological immune-mediated disorders. The CDR3 spans 15 residues. The V and J ends lost 6 bases and 6 bases respectively, with 18 bases between them. 5'RACE generated cDNA with 10-nucleotide random UMIs. One entry per CDR3 protein, called by TCRdb with MiXCR from the 5' RACE reads. The data contain about 53,000 distinct CDR3 sequences, 3% to 4% of them singletons. Study-wide points: Whereas HTLV-1-associated myelopathy showed the most TCR clonal expansion, multiple sclerosis showed the least, with levels below those of healthy controls.

This clonotype came up many times. The target antigen is unknown. V usage is TRBV12-3 or TRBV12-4 and J usage is TRBJ1-5; possible D gene TRBD1, 5 bases. This clonotype originated in a woman in her twenties or thirties with multiple sclerosis. The sample consisted of PBMCs. The CDR3 DNA sequence: TGTGCCAGCAGCCGAACCGGGACTAGTGGTCAGCCCCAGCATTTT. Amino acids: CASSRTGTSGQPQHF.